The 22 T cell receptor beta chains in this list originate from one sample, sequenced in a study of tumor-infiltrating lymphocytes in oesophageal squamous cell carcinoma. MiXCR, run by TCRdb on the PCR reads, gives a single entry per CDR3 protein. The table shows around 22,000 distinct CDR3 sequences, with about 40% occurring only once. Sequenced sample: esophageal tumor tissue. Source of these receptors: a male donor with esophageal squamous cell carcinoma.

This clonotype was seen a handful of times. J is TRBJ2-6 and V is TRBV7-6; no clear D gene. Germline assignment: CDR1 SGHVS and CDR2 FNYEAQ. Trimming removed 5 bases at V and 0 bases at J, with 8 bases between. The CDR3 covers 15 residues. CDR3 nucleotide sequence: TGTGCCAGCAGCACAGTGTTCTCTGGGGCCAACGTCCTGACTTTC. Translation: CASSTVFSGANVLTF. Full variable domain (outside the CDR3, taken from reference TRBV7-6 and TRBJ2-6): GAGVSQSPRYKVTKRGQDVALRCDPISGHVSLYWYRQALGQGPEFLTYFNYEAQQDKSGLPNDRFSAERPEGSISTLTIQRTEQRDSAMYRCASSTVFSGANVLTFGAGSRLTVL.

At least ten counts were recorded for this clonotype. The chain has TRBV18 and TRBJ2-7, with TRBD2 matching over 7 bases. With the DNA end fitting TRBJ2-1 better, the J assignment may be wrong. The CDR3 is 14 residues long. CDR1 KGHSH and CDR2 LQKENI come from the germline V gene. The CDR3 sequence is CASSPPVREDEQFF. The DNA for the CDR3 is TGTGCCAGCTCACCACCGGTACGGGAGGATGAGCAGTTCTTC.

The chain joins TRBV27 to TRBJ2-2; D is unresolved. Between the trimmed V and J ends, which lost 5 bases and 2 bases, there was a span of 9 bases. This CDR3 has 14 residues. Germline-derived CDR1 and CDR2 are MNHEY and SMNVEV (reference sequence). Here the CDR3 DNA reads TGTGCCAGCAGTCCCGGACCTAACACCGGGGAGCTGTTTTTT. Amino acids: CASSPGPNTGELFF.

V usage is TRBV11-2 and J usage is TRBJ2-7, with D possibly being TRBD1 (5 bases). Trimming removed 1 base at V and 1 base at J, with 8 bases between. The CDR3 loop spans 14 amino acids. Germline V gene sequence: CDR1 SGHAT, CDR2 FQNNGV. This CDR3 reads CASSLVTASYEQYF. Here the CDR3 DNA reads TGTGCCAGCAGCTTAGTGACAGCTTCCTACGAGCAGTACTTC.

On this clonotype: An end of the junction does not agree with germline; a read error may underlie this. The CDR3 DNA is TGCGCCAGCAGCCCATCGGGGGAAGGTCGGTTCTATGGCTACACCTTC. This translates into CASSPSGEGRFYGYTF. The chain is built from TRBV5-8 and TRBJ1-2; a weak D match, TRBD1 (5 bases). Germline CDR1 and CDR2: SGHTS and YDEGEE. There are 16 residues in the CDR3.

This clonotype was counted at least ten times. The rearrangement joins TRBV4-2 to TRBJ2-7, with 7 bases aligning to TRBD1. The germline CDR1 and CDR2 sequences are LGHNA and YNFKEQ. V shed 0 bases and J 3 bases; nucleotides not matched to a gene: 11. This CDR3 comprises 17 residues. The DNA of the CDR3 is TGTGCCAGCAGCCAAGATGTCTCCGACAGGGCTTACTACGAGCAGTACTTC. Translation: CASSQDVSDRAYYEQYF.

As regards this clonotype: The missing conserved phenylalanine or tryptophan at the end of this CDR3 makes a read error likely. It is unclear where the CDR3 begins or ends on the DNA, so no DNA is shown, and the CDR3 is as TCRdb lists it. The chain employs TRBV6-8 and TRBJ2-2; TRBD2 reflects the table's D call only, with no check against the DNA. Per the germline V gene, CDR1 is MNHGY and CDR2 is SAAAGT. The CDR3 is made up of 8 amino acids, end residues included. CDR3 in amino acids: CASRQGLA.

This clonotype is termed medium-sized (0.01 to 0.1%). The chain has TRBV11-2 and TRBJ2-3, with 12 bases identical to TRBD2. The CDR3 has 17 residues. The V gene end was trimmed by 1 base and the J gene end by 4 bases; junction bases not matched to a gene: 6. Germline V gene data show CDR1 as SGHAT and CDR2 as FQNNGV. The CDR3 DNA follows: TGTGCCAGCAGCTTAGCGGCTAGCGGGGGGGCAGCAGATACGCAGTATTTT. Its protein product is CASSLAASGGAADTQYF.

This clonotype has a handful of counts. The conserved phenylalanine or tryptophan normally closing the CDR3 is absent here, so this likely arose from a read error. No DNA is shown, since the ends of the CDR3 on it are uncertain; the CDR3 is the one TCRdb lists. The chain has TRBV11-2 and TRBJ1-1. The CDR3 numbers 18 amino acids, ends counted. In germline, CDR1 is SGHAT, CDR2 FQNNGV. CDR3 amino acids: CASSLAGLATPMSSSSGQ.

The CDR3 nucleotides read TGTGCCAGCAGCCCATTTTCGCGTGGGGGAGGTGAGCAGTTCTTC. It codes for CASSPFSRGGGEQFF. V and J are TRBV7-3 and TRBJ2-7, with D possibly being TRBD2 (6 bases). The DNA end is a closer match to TRBJ2-1, so the J assignment may be wrong. The CDR3 runs 15 residues. Germline V gene sequence: CDR1 SGHTA, CDR2 FQGTGA.

This clonotype was recorded many times. An end of the junction does not agree with germline; a read error may underlie this. The chain is built from TRBV12-3 or TRBV12-4 and TRBJ2-7; the D gene could be TRBD1 or TRBD2 (5 bases each). The CDR3 is 15 amino acids. Here the CDR3 DNA reads TGTGCCAGCAGTCGTGGGACGGGGAATAATTCACCCCTCCACTTC. Its translation is CASSRGTGNNSPLHF.

This rearrangement joins TRBV7-2 to TRBJ2-5, with TRBD2 matching over 10 bases. The J call may be wrong; the DNA end is better matched by TRBJ2-1. The germline V gene encodes CDR1 SGHTA and CDR2 FQGNSA. This CDR3 is 14 amino acids long. DNA of the CDR3: TGTGCCAGCAGCTTAGGGAGCGGGAGGGATGAGCAGTTCTTC. Amino acids: CASSLGSGRDEQFF.

V gene TRBV7-4 combines with J gene TRBJ2-5, with D perhaps TRBD2 (6 bases). The J call may be wrong; the DNA end is better matched by TRBJ2-1. This CDR3 is built from 15 residues. CDR1 and CDR2 from the germline V gene are SGHVT and SQSDAQ. CDR3 sequence reads: CASSAPGSGLNEQFF. The CDR3 region has the DNA TGTGCCAGCAGCGCACCGGGGAGCGGACTAAACGAGCAGTTCTTC.

This clonotype was seen many times. The V call is TRBV28, the J call TRBJ2-2; no clear D gene. V lost 6 bases, J lost 6 bases, and 11 bases lay in between. The CDR3 loop spans 13 amino acids. Germline assignment: CDR1 MDHEN and CDR2 SYDVKM. CDR3: CASRPPGSGELFF. CDR3 DNA sequence: TGTGCCAGCAGACCCCCCGGGTCCGGGGAGCTGTTTTTT.

This clonotype has more than one count but fewer than ten. The chain has TRBV7-2 and TRBJ1-1; D uncertain. The J call may not be correct, given that the DNA end is closer to TRBJ1-6. Germline V gene lookup returns CDR1 SGHTA and CDR2 FQGNSA. CDR3 length equals 12 residues. In DNA, the CDR3 is TGTGCCAGCAGCTTGGGGAATTCACCCCTCCACTTT. Protein product: CASSLGNSPLHF.

Many counts were recorded for this clonotype. The rearrangement joins TRBV5-1 to TRBJ1-1; 8 bases agree with TRBD1. The CDR3 covers 15 residues. Germline V CDR1 and CDR2: SGHRS, YFSETQ. The V gene end was trimmed by 4 bases and the J gene end by 5 bases; junction bases not matched to a gene: 10. In DNA form, the CDR3 reads TGCGCCAGCAGCCAGGGGGCGGGGGTCGGAACTGAAGCTTTCTTT. Translation gives CASSQGAGVGTEAFF. The full variable domain, rest sourced from reference TRBV5-1 and TRBJ1-1, is KAGVTQTPRYLIKTRGQQVTLSCSPISGHRSVSWYQQTPGQGLQFLFEYFSETQRNKGNFPGRFSGRQFSNSRSEMNVSTLELGDSALYLCASSQGAGVGTEAFFGQGTRLTVV.

V and J are TRBV5-1 and TRBJ2-7; D ambiguous. CDR3 length: 16 residues. CDR1 and CDR2 from the germline V gene are SGHRS and YFSETQ. V was cut by 4 bases and J by 2 bases, with 19 bases left in between. CDR3 in amino acids: CASSPLGVSGAYEQYF. Written as DNA, the CDR3 is TGCGCCAGCAGCCCCCTTGGGGTCTCAGGTGCCTACGAGCAGTACTTC.

This clonotype was seen once. In this CDR3 the conserved last residue, phenylalanine or tryptophan, is missing, so a read error is likely. The rearrangement uses TRBV24-1 and TRBJ2-5; D perhaps matches TRBD1 (5 bases). The J call may be wrong; the DNA end is better matched by TRBJ2-1. From germline, CDR1 is KGHDR and CDR2 SFDVKD. The CDR3 is made up of 15 amino acids. This CDR3 reads CATSDSVQVLGEQFL. DNA for the CDR3: TGTGCCACCAGTGACTCCGTACAGGTGTTAGGTGAGCAGTTCTTA.

This clonotype was seen a few times. The V and J genes are TRBV7-2 and TRBJ2-1; weak D call: TRBD2 (6 bases). Between the trimmed V and J ends, which lost 0 bases and 0 bases, there was a span of 15 bases. CDR1 and CDR2 (germline): SGHTA, FQGNSA. CDR3 size: 18 residues. The CDR3 nucleotides are TGTGCCAGCAGCTTAGCGGGAGGCCCGGGAAGCTCCTACAATGAGCAGTTCTTC. This encodes CASSLAGGPGSSYNEQFF.

The gene calls are TRBV11-2 and TRBJ1-2, with TRBD1 matching over 7 bases. Unmatched junction bases numbered 15, after V lost 6 bases and J lost 8 bases. CDR1 and CDR2 from the germline V gene are SGHAT and FQNNGV. The CDR3 has 15 residues. DNA for the CDR3: TGTGCCAGCAGACAAACAGGGGTGAGGTCTTGGGGCTACACCTTC. Protein sequence: CASRQTGVRSWGYTF.

This clonotype was recorded at least ten times. The V call is TRBV7-2, the J call TRBJ2-7; 13 bases fit TRBD2. Per germline, CDR1 SGHTA and CDR2 FQGNSA. The CDR3 consists of 18 residues. The trim removed 4 bases at V and 0 bases at J, leaving 9 bases unmatched. The CDR3 nucleotides are TGTGCCAGCAGCTCCGGACTAGCGGGAGCGTCTATCTCCTACGAGCAGTACTTC. Its translation is CASSSGLAGASISYEQYF.

This clonotype turned up a few times. One base away lies a much larger clone, so this may be a sequencing read error. This chain links TRBV5-3 with TRBJ2-1; either TRBD1 or TRBD2 may supply D (5 bases each). The J call is uncertain, as TRBJ2-7 better fits the DNA end. TRBV5-3 is known as an ORF, though its function is uncertain. The CDR3 totals 15 residues. CDR3 DNA sequence: TGTGCCAGCAGCTCCGGGACCGACCGTTTCAATGAGCAGTACTTC. Amino acid sequence: CASSSGTDRFNEQYF.